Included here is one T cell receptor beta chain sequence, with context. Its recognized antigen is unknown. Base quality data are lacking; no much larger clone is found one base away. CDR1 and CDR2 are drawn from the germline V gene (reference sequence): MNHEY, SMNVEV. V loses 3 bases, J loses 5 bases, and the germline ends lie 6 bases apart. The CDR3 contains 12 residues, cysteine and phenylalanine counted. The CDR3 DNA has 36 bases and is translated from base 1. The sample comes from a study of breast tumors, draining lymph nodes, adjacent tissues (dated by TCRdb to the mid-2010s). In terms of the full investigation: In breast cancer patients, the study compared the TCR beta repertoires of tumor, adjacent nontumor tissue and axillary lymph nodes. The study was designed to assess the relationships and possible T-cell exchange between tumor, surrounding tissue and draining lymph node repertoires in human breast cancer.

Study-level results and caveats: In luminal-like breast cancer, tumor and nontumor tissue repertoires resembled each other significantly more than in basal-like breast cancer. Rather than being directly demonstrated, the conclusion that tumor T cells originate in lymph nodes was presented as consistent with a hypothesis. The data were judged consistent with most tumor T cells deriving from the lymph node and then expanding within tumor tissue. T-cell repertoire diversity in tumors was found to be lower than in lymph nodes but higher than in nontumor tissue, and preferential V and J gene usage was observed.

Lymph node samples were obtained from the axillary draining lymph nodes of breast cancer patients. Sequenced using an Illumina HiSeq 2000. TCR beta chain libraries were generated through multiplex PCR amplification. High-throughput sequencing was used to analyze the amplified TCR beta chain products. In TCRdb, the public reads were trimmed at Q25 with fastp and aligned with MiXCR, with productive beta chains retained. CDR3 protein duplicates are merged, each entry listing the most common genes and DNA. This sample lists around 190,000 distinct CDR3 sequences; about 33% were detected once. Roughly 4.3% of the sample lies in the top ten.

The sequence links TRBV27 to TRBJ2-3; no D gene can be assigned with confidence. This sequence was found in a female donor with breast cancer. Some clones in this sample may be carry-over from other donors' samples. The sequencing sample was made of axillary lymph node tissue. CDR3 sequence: CASSFPLDTQYF. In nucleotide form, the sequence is TGTGCCAGCAGTTTCCCCTTAGATACGCAGTATTTT.